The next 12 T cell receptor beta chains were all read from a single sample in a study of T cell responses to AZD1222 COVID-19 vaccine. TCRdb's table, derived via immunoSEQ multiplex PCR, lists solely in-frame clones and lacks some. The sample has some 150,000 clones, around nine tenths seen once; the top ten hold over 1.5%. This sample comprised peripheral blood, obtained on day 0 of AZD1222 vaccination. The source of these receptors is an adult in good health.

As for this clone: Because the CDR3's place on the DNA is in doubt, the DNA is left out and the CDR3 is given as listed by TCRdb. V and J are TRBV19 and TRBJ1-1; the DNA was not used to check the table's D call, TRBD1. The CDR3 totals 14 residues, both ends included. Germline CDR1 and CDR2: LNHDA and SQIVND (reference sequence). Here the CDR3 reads CASTSGQVSTEAFF.

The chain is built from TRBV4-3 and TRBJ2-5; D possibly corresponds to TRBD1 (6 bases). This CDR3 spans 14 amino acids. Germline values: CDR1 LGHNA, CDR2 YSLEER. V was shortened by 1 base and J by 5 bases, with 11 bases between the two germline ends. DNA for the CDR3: TGCGCCAGCAGCCAAGGGGGGCTAGGGGAGACCCAGTACTTC. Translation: CASSQGGLGETQYF.

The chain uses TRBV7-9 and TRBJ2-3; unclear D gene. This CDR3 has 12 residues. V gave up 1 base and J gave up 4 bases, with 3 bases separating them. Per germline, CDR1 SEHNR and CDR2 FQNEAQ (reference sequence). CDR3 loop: CASSLVADTQYF. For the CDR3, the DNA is TGTGCCAGCAGCTTAGTGGCAGATACGCAGTATTTT.

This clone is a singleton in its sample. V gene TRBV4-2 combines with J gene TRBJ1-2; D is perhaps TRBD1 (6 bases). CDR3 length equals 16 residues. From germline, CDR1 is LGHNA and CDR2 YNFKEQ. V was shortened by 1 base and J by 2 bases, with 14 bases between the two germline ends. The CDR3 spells CASSQVSRGDNYGYTF. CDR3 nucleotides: TGTGCCAGCAGCCAAGTATCTAGGGGGGACAACTATGGCTACACCTTC.

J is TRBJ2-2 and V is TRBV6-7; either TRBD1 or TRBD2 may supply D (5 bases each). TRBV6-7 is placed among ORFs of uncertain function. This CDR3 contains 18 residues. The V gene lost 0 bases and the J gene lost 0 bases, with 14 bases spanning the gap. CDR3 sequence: CASSYSESGPANTGELFF. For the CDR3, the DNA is TGTGCCAGCAGTTACTCGGAGTCGGGACCAGCGAACACCGGGGAGCTGTTTTTT.

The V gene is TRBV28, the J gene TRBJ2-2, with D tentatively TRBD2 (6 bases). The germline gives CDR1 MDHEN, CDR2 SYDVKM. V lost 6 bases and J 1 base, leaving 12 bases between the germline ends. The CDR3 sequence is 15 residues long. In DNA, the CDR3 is TGTGCCAGCAGCCATATGCGGGGGAACACCGGGGAGCTGTTTTTT. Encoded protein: CASSHMRGNTGELFF.

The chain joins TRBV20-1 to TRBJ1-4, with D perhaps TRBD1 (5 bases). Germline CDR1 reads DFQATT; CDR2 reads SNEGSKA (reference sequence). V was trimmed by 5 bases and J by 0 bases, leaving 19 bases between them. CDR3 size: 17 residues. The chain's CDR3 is CSARGDETETTNEKLFF. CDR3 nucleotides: TGCAGTGCTCGTGGGGACGAGACAGAAACAACTAATGAAAAACTGTTTTTT.

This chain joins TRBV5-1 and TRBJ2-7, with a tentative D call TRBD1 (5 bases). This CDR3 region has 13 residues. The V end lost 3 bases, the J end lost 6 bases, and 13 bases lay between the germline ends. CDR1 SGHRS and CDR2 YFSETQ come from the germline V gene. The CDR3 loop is CASSSDIIGEQYF. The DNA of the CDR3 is TGCGCCAGCAGCTCGGACATCATCGGCGAGCAGTACTTC. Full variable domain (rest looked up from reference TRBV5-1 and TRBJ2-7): KAGVTQTPRYLIKTRGQQVTLSCSPISGHRSVSWYQQTPGQGLQFLFEYFSETQRNKGNFPGRFSGRQFSNSRSEMNVSTLELGDSALYLCASSSDIIGEQYFGPGTRLTVT.

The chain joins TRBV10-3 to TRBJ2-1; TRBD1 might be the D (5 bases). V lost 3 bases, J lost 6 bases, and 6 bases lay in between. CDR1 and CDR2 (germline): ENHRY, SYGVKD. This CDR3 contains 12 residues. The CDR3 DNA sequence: TGTGCCATCAGTGACCAGGGCAATGAGCAGTTCTTC. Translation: CAISDQGNEQFF.

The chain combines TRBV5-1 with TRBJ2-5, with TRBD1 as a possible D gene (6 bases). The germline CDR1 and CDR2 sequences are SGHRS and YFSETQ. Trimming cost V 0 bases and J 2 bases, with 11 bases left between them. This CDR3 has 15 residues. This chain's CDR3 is CASSLEMTGQETQYF. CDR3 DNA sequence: TGCGCCAGCAGCTTGGAAATGACAGGACAAGAGACCCAGTACTTC.

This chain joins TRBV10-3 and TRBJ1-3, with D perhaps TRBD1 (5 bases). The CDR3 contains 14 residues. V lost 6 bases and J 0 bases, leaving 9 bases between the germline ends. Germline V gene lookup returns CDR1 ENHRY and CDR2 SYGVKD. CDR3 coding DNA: TGTGCCATCAGAACGGACATCTCTGGAAACACCATATATTTT. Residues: CAIRTDISGNTIYF.

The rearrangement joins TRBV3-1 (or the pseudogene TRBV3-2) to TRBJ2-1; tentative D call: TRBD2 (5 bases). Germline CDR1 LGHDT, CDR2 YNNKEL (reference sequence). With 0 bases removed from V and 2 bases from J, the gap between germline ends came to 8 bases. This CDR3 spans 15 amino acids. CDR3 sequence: CASSQDGGPYNEQFF. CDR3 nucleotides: TGTGCCAGCAGCCAAGATGGAGGCCCCTACAATGAGCAGTTCTTC.